The rows below give T cell receptor beta chains drawn from one sample of a study of Graves' ophthalmopathy and Graves' hyperthyroidism. TCRdb reprocessed the multiplex PCR reads via MiXCR and lists one record per CDR3 protein. The table records roughly 300,000 distinct CDR3 sequences, around a sixth of them present only once. Material: peripheral blood. The origin of the receptors is an adult man with Graves' ophthalmopathy. CDR3s include the opening cysteine and the closing phenylalanine or tryptophan. D genes are given only for firm matches. Only part of the rows carry a size: once, few, many, or a class if the clone is expanded.

v_gene: TRBV30
abundance: many
d_gene: -
j_gene: TRBJ1-1
CDR3nt: TGTGCCTGTTGGCAGGGGCTAGACACTGAAGCTTTCTTT
CDR3aa: CACWQGLDTEAFF

v_gene: TRBV28
abundance: many
d_gene: -
j_gene: TRBJ1-1
CDR3nt: TGTGCCAGCAGTTATACAGGGGAAGCTTTCTTT
CDR3aa: CASSYTGEAFF

v_gene: TRBV6-5
abundance: many
d_gene: -
j_gene: TRBJ1-5
CDR3nt: TGTGCCAGCAGTTACGTTCAGGGGTATAGCAATCAGCCCCAGCATTTT
CDR3aa: CASSYVQGYSNQPQHF

v_gene: TRBV15
abundance: many
d_gene: TRBD2
j_gene: TRBJ2-5
CDR3nt: TGTGCCACCAGGAAGTTTAGGAGCGGGAGTCAAGAGACCCAGTACTTC
CDR3aa: CATRKFRSGSQETQYF

v_gene: TRBV27
abundance: many
d_gene: TRBD1
j_gene: TRBJ1-2
CDR3nt: TGTGCCAGCAGCCGCCAAACAGGGGTCCATGGCTACACCTTC
CDR3aa: CASSRQTGVHGYTF

v_gene: TRBV10-2
abundance: many
d_gene: -
j_gene: TRBJ1-1
CDR3nt: TGCGCCAGCAGTGAGAGGCGACAGCTCTTGGGGACTGAAGCTTTCTTT
CDR3aa: CASSERRQLLGTEAFF

v_gene: TRBV7-2
abundance: many
d_gene: TRBD2
j_gene: TRBJ2-5
CDR3nt: TGTGCCAGCATTCCTCTAGCGGGGTCGGAGACCCAGTACTTC
CDR3aa: CASIPLAGSETQYF

v_gene: TRBV10-1
abundance: many
d_gene: TRBD1
j_gene: TRBJ2-2
CDR3nt: TGCGCCAGCAGCCCCGGTGACAGGGGCCTCGCAGGGACCGGGGAGCTGTTTTTT
CDR3aa: CASSPGDRGLAGTGELFF

v_gene: TRBV6-2/TRBV6-3
abundance: many
d_gene: TRBD1
j_gene: TRBJ1-1
CDR3nt: TGTGCCAGCAGTTACTCAGGTCATTTCGGGACAGGGTTGGGGACTGAAGCTTTCTTT
CDR3aa: CASSYSGHFGTGLGTEAFF

v_gene: TRBV6-2/TRBV6-3
abundance: many
d_gene: -
j_gene: TRBJ1-1
CDR3nt: TGTGCCAGCACGGGCAGGTCCCGTTACACTGAAGCTTTCTTT
CDR3aa: CASTGRSRYTEAFF

v_gene: TRBV13
abundance: -
d_gene: TRBD1
j_gene: TRBJ2-7
CDR3nt: TGTGCCAGCAGCTACATCACCGGGACAGGGAGCTACGAGCAGTACTTC
CDR3aa: CASSYITGTGSYEQYF

v_gene: TRBV19
abundance: many
d_gene: TRBD2
j_gene: TRBJ2-2
CDR3nt: TGTGCCAGTCGGATAGCGGGGGGCATCGGGGAGCTGTTTTTT
CDR3aa: CASRIAGGIGELFF

v_gene: TRBV18
abundance: many
d_gene: -
j_gene: TRBJ1-1
CDR3nt: TGTGCCAGCTCGCCTATCGAGAACACTGAAGCTTTCTTT
CDR3aa: CASSPIENTEAFF

v_gene: TRBV11-2
abundance: many
d_gene: TRBD1
j_gene: TRBJ2-7
CDR3nt: TGTGCCAGCAGCTTGCGGGGACAGGGACCCTACGAGCAGTACTTC
CDR3aa: CASSLRGQGPYEQYF

v_gene: TRBV27
abundance: -
d_gene: -
j_gene: TRBJ1-6
CDR3nt: TGTGCCAGCAGTTTATCGTCACATATTAATTCACCCCTCCACTTT
CDR3aa: CASSLSSHINSPLHF

v_gene: TRBV12-3/TRBV12-4
abundance: many
d_gene: TRBD1
j_gene: TRBJ1-5
CDR3nt: TGTGCCAGCAGAGGACAGGGACGCCAGCATTTT
CDR3aa: CASRGQGRQHF

v_gene: TRBV7-8
abundance: many
d_gene: -
j_gene: TRBJ1-5
CDR3nt: TGTGCCAGCAGCAAAGTTTATAGCAATCAGCCCCAGCATTTT
CDR3aa: CASSKVYSNQPQHF

v_gene: TRBV10-3
abundance: many
d_gene: -
j_gene: TRBJ1-2
CDR3nt: TGTGCCATCAGTGCATGGACCTCTGGCTATGGCTACACCTTC
CDR3aa: CAISAWTSGYGYTF

v_gene: TRBV6-1
abundance: many
d_gene: -
j_gene: TRBJ1-1
CDR3nt: TGTGCCAGCAGTGGCAGCCTGAACACTGAAGCTTTCTTT
CDR3aa: CASSGSLNTEAFF

v_gene: TRBV7-3
abundance: many
d_gene: TRBD2
j_gene: TRBJ2-5
CDR3nt: TGTGCCAGCAGCTTCTCCGTTCGTAGCGGGGAGACCCAGTACTTC
CDR3aa: CASSFSVRSGETQYF

v_gene: TRBV6-1
abundance: many
d_gene: TRBD1
j_gene: TRBJ1-1
CDR3nt: TGTGCCAGCAGGGGGACAGGTGAAGCTTTCTTT
CDR3aa: CASRGTGEAFF

v_gene: TRBV19
abundance: many
d_gene: -
j_gene: TRBJ1-2
CDR3nt: TGTGCCAGTACTGCAGGATCGAGGACAACCAACTATGGCTACACCTTC
CDR3aa: CASTAGSRTTNYGYTF

v_gene: TRBV20-1
abundance: many
d_gene: TRBD1
j_gene: TRBJ1-5
CDR3nt: TGCAGTGCTAGTTCAACAGGGGAATATAGCAATCAGCCCCAGCATTTT
CDR3aa: CSASSTGEYSNQPQHF

v_gene: TRBV6-5
abundance: many
d_gene: -
j_gene: TRBJ1-2
CDR3nt: TGTGCCAGCAGTTCGTCCATCACAGGAAACTGGGATGGCTACACCTTC
CDR3aa: CASSSSITGNWDGYTF

v_gene: TRBV6-1
abundance: -
d_gene: -
j_gene: TRBJ1-2
CDR3nt: TGTGCCAGCAGTGAAGCGGGTGGCCCGATGCTCGGCTACACCTTC
CDR3aa: CASSEAGGPMLGYTF

v_gene: TRBV7-8
abundance: many
d_gene: TRBD1
j_gene: TRBJ2-7
CDR3nt: TGTGCCAGCAGGCCGGACAGGGGAAGCTCCTACGAGCAGTACTTC
CDR3aa: CASRPDRGSSYEQYF